These T cell receptor beta chains were read from a single sample in a study of blood T cell repertoires in COVID-19. The assay was immunoSEQ multiplex PCR, and TCRdb's table has in-frame clones only and misses some. The data hold approximately 380,000 clones, with 88% observed a single time. The sequenced material came from PBMCs or T cells enriched from blood (not recorded which). The receptors originated from a woman between 18 and 29 years old who had recovered from COVID-19. The conserved cysteine and the conserved F or W are not part of the CDR3 here. A D gene is named only where the DNA matches it firmly. Size is stated for part of the rows, as once, few or many counts, or as a class when the clone is expanded.

abundance	len	v_gene	d_gene	j_gene	CDR3aa
.	12	TRBV10-3	TRBD1	TRBJ2-5	AISEPGTVETQY
.	12	TRBV27	TRBD1	TRBJ1-1	ASSFQGASTEAF
few	13	TRBV11-2	.	TRBJ1-6	ASSLGSSYNSPLH
.	13	TRBV5-1	.	TRBJ2-1	ASSLEGQAYNEQF
few	12	TRBV19	TRBD1	TRBJ1-2	ASRRDRTNYGYT
.	10	TRBV12-3/TRBV12-4	.	TRBJ1-5	ASSNSNQPQH
.	12	TRBV2	.	TRBJ1-1	ASREPDIGSEAF
.	13	TRBV5-1	TRBD1	TRBJ2-5	ASSPGLTGGETQY
.	11	TRBV12-3/TRBV12-4	.	TRBJ2-3	ASSPGHGDTQY
.	12	TRBV7-8	.	TRBJ1-5	ASSLAGGNQPQH
.	13	TRBV9	TRBD2	TRBJ2-7	ASSRSGGLRYEQY